This entry lists 21 T cell receptor beta chains sequenced from one sample in a study of tumor-infiltrating lymphocytes in primary liver carcinoma. Starting material for RNA and DNA co-extraction consisted of roughly 19-31 mg of unsorted bulk tissue. A primer in the constant region served to generate TCR beta cDNA from approximately 450 ng of total RNA. A slightly modified ARM-PCR protocol with three nested multiplex PCR rounds produced these TCR beta libraries. For around 11 cycles apiece, the opening two PCR rounds ran with TRBV1-TRBV30 forward primers and a C-beta reverse primer. From the multiplex PCR reads, TCRdb called clonotypes with MiXCR, one entry per CDR3 protein. The sample has about 200,000 distinct CDR3 sequences, roughly 80% seen once. The sample taken for sequencing was tumor tissue from primary liver carcinoma. Receptors originate from a man between 35 and 55 years old with primary liver carcinoma and hepatitis B virus infection.

This clonotype was recorded only once. The chain carries TRBV29-1 and TRBJ2-1; 10 nucleotides align to TRBD1. The CDR3 is made up of 15 amino acids. Germline V gene data show CDR1 as SQVTM and CDR2 as ANQGSEA. The DNA for the CDR3 is TGCAGTGTTTTCCGTGGGACAGGGGATGTACAGGGGCAGTTCTTC. Its protein product is CSVFRGTGDVQGQFF.

As concerns this clonotype: A junction end diverges from the germline sequence, so it may reflect a read error. This sequence joins TRBV6-4 and TRBJ2-2, with D maybe TRBD2 (5 bases). Per the germline V gene, CDR1 is MRHNA and CDR2 is SNTAGT. This CDR3 is 15 amino acids long. The DNA of the CDR3 is TGTGCCAGCAGTGATTTGAATGAGAACACCGGGGAGCCGTGTTTT. The encoded protein is CASSDLNENTGEPCF.

With respect to this clonotype: No conserved phenylalanine or tryptophan is present at the end of the CDR3, so a read error is the likely explanation. The V and J genes are TRBV6-6 and TRBJ2-2; TRBD1 matches 8 bases. The CDR3 has 17 residues. The trim removed 0 bases at V and 5 bases at J, leaving 8 bases unmatched. Germline V CDR1 and CDR2: MNHNY, SVGAGI (reference sequence). The CDR3 coding sequence is TGTGCCAGCAGTTACTCGGGACAGGTGGCGGGGACCGGGGAGCTGTTTTAT. Its protein is CASSYSGQVAGTGELFY.

As to this clonotype: A read error may produce the germline difference seen at one junction end. The V and J genes are TRBV11-2 and TRBJ2-3; TRBD1 might be the D (5 bases). The CDR3 covers 16 residues. CDR1 and CDR2 (germline): SGHAT, FQNNGV. The CDR3 loop reads CASCRRSPGNADTQYF. Written as DNA, the CDR3 is TGTGCCAGCTGCAGAAGAAGTCCAGGGAACGCAGATACGCAATATTTT.

With regard to this clonotype: A single base separates this from a much larger clone, so it may be a read error. V gene TRBV5-6 combines with J gene TRBJ1-1; D is possibly TRBD1 (5 bases). Per the germline V gene, CDR1 is SGHDT and CDR2 is YYEEEE. This CDR3 is built from 15 residues. The CDR3 nucleotides read TGTGTCAGCAGCGCCTCGACAGCCGTTGGTCTCTCAGCTTTCTTT. Protein product: CVSSASTAVGLSAFF.

Comments on this clonotype: Given a much more abundant clone one base away, this may be a read error. The chain joins TRBV5-5 to TRBJ2-5; TRBD2 might be the D (5 bases). The CDR3 runs to 13 residues. Germline CDR1 reads SGHKS; CDR2 reads YYEKEE (reference sequence). The CDR3: CVSSGRLQETQYF. For the CDR3, the DNA is TGTGTCAGCAGCGGCCGGTTACAAGAGACCCAGTACTTC.

In its sample, this clonotype was seen once. The junction does not match germline at one end; this may be a read error. This chain uses TRBV6-5 with TRBJ2-1; 7 bases are a match to TRBD2. This CDR3 region has 17 residues. The germline V gene encodes CDR1 MNHEY and CDR2 SVGAGI. The CDR3 DNA is TGTGCCAGCAGTTACTCCGGGACTAACGGGAGAGGGAATGTGCAGTTCTTC. Protein product: CASSYSGTNGRGNVQFF.

In the case of this clonotype: Relative to the germline gene, one junction end is altered; a read error may explain this. The genes are TRBV15 and TRBJ2-2; no definite D call. CDR3 length equals 16 residues. Germline assignment: CDR1 LNHNV and CDR2 YYDKDF (reference sequence). The CDR3 loop is CATGRASAASPGELFF. The CDR3, as DNA: TGTGCCACCGGCAGAGCATCGGCTGCCTCCCCCGGGGAGCTGTTTTTT.

Worth noting for this clonotype: The CDR3 carries no conserved terminal phenylalanine or tryptophan, so it likely arises from a read error. The rearrangement joins TRBV6-2 or TRBV6-3 to TRBJ2-1; 7 positions match TRBD1. CDR1 is MNHEY, CDR2 SVGEGT, per germline. The CDR3 covers 16 residues. V trimming: 8 bases; J trimming: 0 bases; junction bases outside the gene matches: 10. The CDR3 DNA follows: TGTGCCAGCGACGGACAGGTCCTTAGCTCCTACAATGAGCAGTTCCTC. Translating it yields CASDGQVLSSYNEQFL.

Concerning this clonotype itself: Mismatch with germline at one junction end may stem from a read error. The CDR3 region has the DNA TGTGGCAACAGTGAAGAAGCGGGAGGATACAATGAACAGTTCTTC. Translated, it gives CGNSEEAGGYNEQFF. This rearrangement joins TRBV6-1 to TRBJ2-1, with 9 positions matching TRBD2. The germline V gene encodes CDR1 MNHNS and CDR2 SASEGT. The CDR3 runs 15 residues.

This chain links TRBV7-8 with TRBJ2-1, with D unclear. Germline CDR1 and CDR2: SGHVS and FQNEAQ. The CDR3 covers 16 residues. V was shortened by 0 bases and J by 16 bases, with 25 bases between the two germline ends. CDR3 sequence reads: CASSLASGSSFGKHFF. CDR3 nucleotide sequence: TGTGCCAGCAGCTTAGCCTCGGGTAGCTCATTCGGTAAACACTTCTTC.

In this sample, this clonotype turned up a few times. The chain is built from TRBV20-1 and TRBJ1-1; no clear D. Germline V gene data show CDR1 as DFQATT and CDR2 as SNEGSKA (reference sequence). The CDR3 covers 14 residues. The germline V and J ends were trimmed by 6 bases and 0 bases, with 14 bases remaining between them. The CDR3 loop reads CSALVWPMNTEAFF. CDR3 nucleotides: TGCAGTGCCCTAGTCTGGCCAATGAACACTGAAGCTTTCTTT.

This rearrangement joins TRBV29-1 to TRBJ2-7; 7 positions match TRBD2. The CDR3 covers 13 residues. Germline V lookup: CDR1 SQVTM, CDR2 ANQGSEA. CDR3 DNA: TGCAAAGTTCAATCGAGGGGAGGGCGCGAACAGTACTTC. This gives the protein CKVQSRGGREQYF.

Worth noting for this clonotype: One end of the junction is discordant with germline, which a read error may explain. This chain links TRBV6-2 or TRBV6-3 with TRBJ2-7; no clear D gene. CDR3 length: 13 amino acids. Looked up from germline, CDR1 is MNHEY and CDR2 is SVGEGT. For the CDR3, the DNA is TGTGCCACCAGTTACGAGGTACCCAACGAGCACTACTTC. It specifies CATSYEVPNEHYF.

This rearrangement joins TRBV11-2 to TRBJ2-6; the D call may be TRBD1 or TRBD2 (5 bases each). Germline-derived CDR1 and CDR2 are SGHAT and FQNNGV. The CDR3 loop spans 15 amino acids. Trimming removed 10 bases from V and 12 bases from J, with 25 bases in between. CDR3 sequence: CATQLPRSGTSVLTF. CDR3 nucleotides: TGTGCCACCCAGCTGCCGCGCTCTGGGACCAGCGTCCTGACTTTC.

Comment on this clonotype: Just one base apart from a much larger clone, this may be a read error. This sequence joins TRBV28 and TRBJ2-5; D remains unclear. The CDR3 spans 14 residues. Trimming took 6 bases from V and 7 from J, leaving 18 bases between them. CDR1 is MDHEN and CDR2 is SYDVKM in the germline V gene. The CDR3 DNA reads as TGTGCCAGCAGCCTCTGGCAGGAGCTTGTGACCCAGTACTTC. Its protein product is CASSLWQELVTQYF.

For this clonotype: Since a much larger clone is just one base distant, this may be a read error. The chain has TRBV5-1 and TRBJ1-3, with D hard to call. This CDR3 contains 14 residues. The germline V gene has CDR1 SGHRS and CDR2 YFSETQ. Deletions cut 3 bases from V and 4 bases from J, with 11 bases between. The CDR3 DNA reads TGCGCCAGCAGCTACAGACCGAGCGGAAACACCATATATTTT. Translated: CASSYRPSGNTIYF.

Points on this clonotype: It is likely a read error, because the conserved phenylalanine at the end of the CDR3 is missing. V and J are TRBV5-6 and TRBJ1-5, with D possibly being TRBD1 (6 bases). Trimming cost V 5 bases and J 5 bases, with 17 bases left between them. Per germline, CDR1 SGHDT and CDR2 YYEEEE. The CDR3 consists of 15 residues. DNA for the CDR3: TGTGCCAGCAGGATCTTGGGCAGGGGCGATCAGCCCCAGCATTAT. It is translated as CASRILGRGDQPQHY.

V and J are TRBV24-1 and TRBJ2-6; D might be TRBD1 (5 bases). The CDR3 sequence is 16 residues long. CDR1 KGHDR and CDR2 SFDVKD come from the germline V gene. Trimming took 4 bases from V and 2 from J, leaving 11 bases between them. The chain's CDR3 is CATSDQGKTGANVLTF. CDR3 bases: TGTGCCACCAGTGACCAGGGAAAAACTGGGGCCAACGTCCTGACTTTC.

A note on this clonotype: At one of its ends the junction is not consistent with the germline gene, which may arise from a read error. V gene TRBV4-2 combines with J gene TRBJ2-1; tentatively, D is TRBD2 (7 bases). CDR3 length: 17 residues. From germline, CDR1 is LGHNA and CDR2 YNFKEQ. This chain's CDR3 is CASSQEKRVWGGNELFF. CDR3 coding DNA: TGTGCCAGCAGCCAAGAAAAGCGGGTGTGGGGGGGCAACGAGCTGTTCTTC.

This chain uses TRBV10-3 with TRBJ1-3; tentatively, D is TRBD1 (5 bases). This CDR3 has 15 residues. Germline CDR1 and CDR2: ENHRY and SYGVKD. Trimming cost V 1 base and J 8 bases, with 15 bases left between them. CDR3 region: CAISEFVQSGDTIYF. As DNA, the CDR3 is TGTGCCATCAGTGAGTTTGTACAATCGGGGGACACCATATATTTT.